These T cell receptor beta chains were read from a single sample in a study of identical twins. TCRdb re-called the 5' RACE reads through MiXCR, storing one row per CDR3 protein. This sample has hundreds of thousands of distinct CDR3 sequences, with 21% found just once. The same data also contributed to another study, on T cells expressing NK-cell markers.

Sample: PBMCs. The receptors were gathered from a woman under 30 in good health. The CDR3 runs from the conserved cysteine through the conserved F or W. D genes are given only for firm matches. Expanded clones are given a class, and other clones once, few, many or no size at all.

v_gene,abundance,j_gene,d_gene,CDR3aa,CDR3nt
TRBV29-1,many,TRBJ2-5,TRBD2,CSVRGGGQETQYF,TGCAGCGTCCGCGGCGGGGGCCAAGAGACCCAGTACTTC
TRBV20-1,few,TRBJ2-1,TRBD2,CSASQAGGPNEQFF,TGCAGTGCTTCGCAAGCGGGAGGGCCCAATGAGCAGTTCTTC
TRBV5-1,once,TRBJ2-3,.,CASSPGFDPDTQYF,TGCGCCAGCAGCCCAGGATTCGACCCAGATACGCAGTATTTT
TRBV12-3/TRBV12-4,many,TRBJ2-1,TRBD2,CASSFGGGEFF,TGTGCCAGCAGTTTCGGCGGGGGAGAGTTCTTC
TRBV5-1,few,TRBJ2-5,TRBD2,CASSLGTSGGVETQYF,TGCGCCAGCAGCCTGGGGACTAGCGGGGGTGTTGAGACCCAGTACTTC
TRBV28,.,TRBJ2-7,.,CASSSYLYEQYF,TGTGCCAGCAGTTCCTACCTCTACGAGCAGTACTTC
TRBV18,.,TRBJ2-7,.,CASSRGVVKINEQYF,TGTGCCAGCTCACGTGGGGTAGTGAAAATCAACGAGCAGTACTTC
TRBV12-3/TRBV12-4,many,TRBJ1-2,.,CASSLDREYGYTF,TGTGCCAGCAGTTTAGACAGGGAGTATGGCTACACCTTC
TRBV7-2,.,TRBJ2-1,.,CASSLGIDEQFF,TGTGCCAGCAGCTTGGGGATAGATGAGCAGTTCTTC
TRBV5-1,.,TRBJ2-5,TRBD1,CASCRDRQETQYF,TGCGCCAGCTGCCGGGACAGACAAGAGACCCAGTACTTC
TRBV4-1,few,TRBJ2-1,.,CASSQVFGAGNNEQFF,TGCGCCAGCAGCCAAGTTTTCGGGGCGGGGAACAATGAGCAGTTCTTC
TRBV9,.,TRBJ1-2,TRBD1,CASSARTGANYGYTF,TGTGCCAGCAGCGCTCGGACAGGAGCTAACTATGGCTACACCTTC
TRBV6-5,few,TRBJ1-4,.,CASSFQGKLFF,TGTGCCAGCAGTTTCCAGGGGAAACTGTTTTTT
TRBV6-5,many,TRBJ2-7,.,CASSHREGYEQYF,TGTGCCAGCAGTCACAGGGAAGGATACGAGCAGTACTTC